This TCR beta chain was observed in a study of T-cell reconstitution after alpha-beta-depleted transplantation in children. Study-wide results and caveats: By about two months after transplant, alpha-beta T cells reportedly arose from several hundred graft clones that had expanded. Fresh T-cell production supplied most of the T-cell counts and diversity seen one year after transplant. Surviving recipient T cells and thymic progenitors accounted for the high day-60 TCRbeta diversity observed in some patients.

This clonotype was picked up a small number of times. The antigen is unknown. The CDR3 spans 14 residues. J was trimmed by 5 bases and V by 3 bases; bases with no gene match: 4. It was with unique molecular identifiers that the TCRbeta library was prepared. TCRdb used MiXCR to reprocess the PCR reads, holding one entry per CDR3 protein. The sample holds roughly 120,000 distinct CDR3 sequences, around a tenth seen once. The source material was PBMCs, sampled before TCRalphabeta/CD19-depleted stem cell transplant. The sequence was obtained from a boy under 10 years old with acute lymphoblastic leukemia, due to receive a stem cell transplant. The chain carries TRBV12-3 or TRBV12-4 and TRBJ2-5; 9 bases map to TRBD2. CDR3 sequence reads: CASSLSSGAETQYF. The CDR3 DNA reads TGTGCCAGCAGTTTGTCTAGCGGGGCGGAGACCCAGTACTTC.